The source of this TCR beta chain is a study of T cell changes during pregnancy in multiple sclerosis. This CDR3 has 14 residues. Germline-derived CDR1 and CDR2 are LNHDA and SQIVND (reference sequence). With 6 bases removed from V and 7 bases from J, the gap between germline ends came to 19 bases. The protocol was immunoSEQ multiplex PCR, while the TCRdb copy is restricted to in-frame clones and leaves out a portion. The repertoire holds tens of thousands of clones, 92% seen once, with around 5% in the top ten. The TCR comes from a female donor in good health, enrolled as a control in a pregnancy study. The specimen comprised peripheral blood, sampled in the first trimester of pregnancy. V and J are TRBV19 and TRBJ2-7; weak D call: TRBD1 (6 bases). The CDR3 bases are TGTGCCAGTAGCTCGACAGGAGACTACGATGAGCAGTACTTC. It codes for CASSSTGDYDEQYF.